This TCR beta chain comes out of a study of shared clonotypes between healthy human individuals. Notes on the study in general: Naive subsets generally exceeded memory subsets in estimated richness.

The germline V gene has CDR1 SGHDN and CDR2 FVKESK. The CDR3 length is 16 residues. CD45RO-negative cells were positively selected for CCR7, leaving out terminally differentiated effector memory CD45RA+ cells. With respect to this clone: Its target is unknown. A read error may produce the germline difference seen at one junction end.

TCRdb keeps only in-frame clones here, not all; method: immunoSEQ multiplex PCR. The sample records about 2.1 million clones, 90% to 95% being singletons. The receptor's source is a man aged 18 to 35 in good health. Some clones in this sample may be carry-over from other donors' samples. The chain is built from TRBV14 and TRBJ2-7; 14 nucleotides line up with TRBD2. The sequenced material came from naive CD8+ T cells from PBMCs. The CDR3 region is CASSPGLAGVSHEQYF. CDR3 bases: TGTGCCAGCAGCCCGGGACTAGCGGGAGTCTCCCACGAGCAGTACTTC.